A single sample gave rise to the 13 T cell receptor beta chains below, sequenced in a study of control samples from healthy donors and cancer patients. Repertoires were generated with immunoSEQ multiplex PCR, while TCRdb's copy carries only in-frame clones and drops some. The table lists about 88,000 clones, more than 85% of them singletons. Input material: blood. The receptors derive from a man aged 18 to 29 in good health.

The J gene is TRBJ1-1, the V gene TRBV5-1; D might be TRBD1 (5 bases). V was shortened by 0 bases and J by 1 base, with 10 bases between the two germline ends. The CDR3 is 15 amino acids. Per the germline V gene, CDR1 is SGHRS and CDR2 is YFSETQ. CDR3 bases: TGCGCCAGCAGCTTGGTGCAGGGCAGGAACACTGAAGCTTTCTTT. Protein product: CASSLVQGRNTEAFF.

This chain joins TRBV6-2 or TRBV6-3 and TRBJ2-1; 8 bases match TRBD2. CDR1 is MNHEY and CDR2 is SVGEGT in the germline V gene. The CDR3 is 16 amino acids. V lost 2 bases and J lost 6; bases outside the gene matches: 9. CDR3 amino acids: CASSYGGLDGANEQFF. The CDR3, as DNA: TGTGCCAGCAGTTACGGGGGACTAGACGGGGCCAATGAGCAGTTCTTC.

The V gene is TRBV6-2 or TRBV6-3, the J gene TRBJ2-5; D is ambiguous. Germline loops: CDR1 MNHEY, CDR2 SVGEGT. This CDR3 comprises 15 residues. V dropped 6 bases and J dropped 3 bases, with 17 bases sitting between them. In DNA, the CDR3 is TGTGCCAGCAGCCCGCGACCAGGATGGAAAGAGACCCAGTACTTC. Encoded protein: CASSPRPGWKETQYF.

This chain uses TRBV18 with TRBJ1-2; D might be TRBD1 (5 bases). Trimming took off 6 bases at V and 8 bases at J, with 25 bases between the two ends. There are 16 residues in the CDR3. CDR1 is KGHSH and CDR2 is LQKENI in the germline V gene. CDR3 sequence: CASSLLTGPLVEGYTF. The CDR3 DNA sequence: TGTGCCAGCTCTTTACTTACAGGACCCCTCGTTGAGGGCTACACCTTC. The variable domain in full, completed from reference TRBV18 and TRBJ1-2, reads NAGVMQNPRHLVRRRGQEARLRCSPMKGHSHVYWYRQLPEEGLKFMVYLQKENIIDESGMPKERFSAEFPKEGPSILRIQQVVRGDSAAYFCASSLLTGPLVEGYTFGSGTRLTVV.

The chain links TRBV7-9 to TRBJ1-1; 7 positions agree with TRBD1. V shed 5 bases and J 6 bases; nucleotides not matched to a gene: 3. The CDR3 covers 12 residues. Germline V gene lookup returns CDR1 SEHNR and CDR2 FQNEAQ (reference sequence). The CDR3 DNA sequence: TGTGCCAGCAGCCCAGGGGGATCTGAAGCTTTCTTT. It encodes CASSPGGSEAFF.

Written as DNA, the CDR3 is TGTGCCAGCAGCCAATCGACGGGGGCGGTTATTGGAAACACCATATATTTT. It yields the protein CASSQSTGAVIGNTIYF. The chain has TRBV3-1 (or the pseudogene TRBV3-2) and TRBJ1-3, with a tentative D call TRBD1 (6 bases). CDR3 length equals 17 residues. The germline V gene encodes CDR1 LGHDT and CDR2 YNNKEL (reference sequence). V lost 2 bases, J lost 3 bases, and 17 bases lay in between.

The V gene is TRBV3-1 (or the pseudogene TRBV3-2), the J gene TRBJ1-1, with D possibly being TRBD1 (6 bases). Trimming removed 3 bases at V and 4 bases at J, with 21 bases between. Germline V gene sequence: CDR1 LGHDT, CDR2 YNNKEL (reference sequence). The CDR3 runs to 17 residues. Here the CDR3 reads CASSHVFFQGRGTEAFF. The CDR3 DNA follows: TGTGCCAGCAGCCATGTCTTTTTTCAGGGGCGCGGCACTGAAGCTTTCTTT.

This chain links TRBV6-5 with TRBJ1-6; D is possibly TRBD1 (5 bases). This CDR3 region has 14 residues. The ends were cut back, 7 bases at V and 4 bases at J, with 11 bases in the middle. Looked up from germline, CDR1 is MNHEY and CDR2 is SVGAGI. The CDR3 sequence is CASTDRNYNSPLHF. The DNA of the CDR3 is TGTGCCAGCACCGACAGAAATTATAATTCACCCCTCCACTTT.

The chain joins TRBV30 to TRBJ1-1; 8 positions agree with TRBD1. The germline V gene has CDR1 GTSNPN and CDR2 SVGIG (reference sequence). The junction had 3 bases not matched to a gene; V was cut back by 5 bases and J by 4 bases. The CDR3 is made up of 12 amino acids. Here the CDR3 DNA reads TGTGCCTGGTCGACAGGGGTCACTGAAGCTTTCTTT. Translated: CAWSTGVTEAFF.

The J gene is TRBJ1-5, the V gene TRBV27; D gene ambiguous. Trimming took off 3 bases at V and 2 bases at J, with 8 bases between the two ends. Germline CDR1 MNHEY, CDR2 SMNVEV (reference sequence). This CDR3 is built from 14 residues. In DNA, the CDR3 is TGTGCCAGCAGTTTTGTTGCGGGCAATCAGCCCCAGCATTTT. Its protein is CASSFVAGNQPQHF.

This clone was observed once. A junction end diverges from the germline sequence, so it may reflect a read error. V is TRBV11-2 and J is TRBJ2-5, with TRBD1 as a possible D gene (7 bases). The germline gives CDR1 SGHAT, CDR2 FQNNGV. CDR3 size: 13 residues. CDR3 sequence (DNA): TGTGCCAGCAGCCAGGGGGGAAGCAGTAGTTCGAACTTC. Its translation is CASSQGGSSSSNF.

About this clone: The same CDR3 can be traced to other DNA sequences in this sample. The V call is TRBV6-5, the J call TRBJ1-6; TRBD1 aligns across 10 bases. Germline-derived CDR1 and CDR2 are MNHEY and SVGAGI. V lost 2 bases, J lost 9 bases, and 7 bases stayed unmatched. The CDR3 runs 16 residues. CDR3 loop: CASSYPTGQGSSPLHF. The CDR3 bases are TGTGCCAGCAGTTACCCGACGGGACAGGGGAGTTCACCCCTCCACTTT.

The chain carries TRBV4-1 and TRBJ1-5, with D possibly being TRBD1 (6 bases). This CDR3 has 17 residues. Germline CDR1 and CDR2: MGHRA and YSYEKL. V lost 1 base and J lost 4, with 17 bases in between. CDR3 coding DNA: TGCGCCAGCAGCCAAGTTGACACACAGGGTGGTAATCAGCCCCAGCATTTT. It codes for CASSQVDTQGGNQPQHF.